A single sample gave rise to the 19 T cell receptor beta chains below, sequenced in a study of cytomegalovirus exposure and HLA in healthy donors. Primers included in the PCR were 60 Vbeta and 13 Jbeta primers. TCRdb's copy holds only in-frame clones and misses some; the assay was immunoSEQ multiplex PCR. The data contain 140,000 or so clones, about 75% of them singletons. The sample comprised PBMCs. The receptor source for this set is a woman aged 25 to 39 in good health and CMV-seronegative.

This rearrangement joins TRBV9 to TRBJ2-7; 9 bases fit TRBD2. CDR3 length: 16 residues. V shed 6 bases and J 6 bases; nucleotides not matched to a gene: 16. The V gene's germline CDR1 is SGDLS and CDR2 YYNGEE. CDR3 residues: CASTPHYSGGPGEQYV. The CDR3, as DNA: TGTGCCAGCACCCCCCACTATAGCGGGGGCCCGGGCGAGCAGTACGTC.

The CDR3 reads CASSPGQNYGYTF. CDR3 coding DNA: TGCGCCAGCAGCCCGGGACAGAACTATGGCTACACCTTC. The genes are TRBV5-1 and TRBJ1-2; 7 positions match TRBD1. The CDR3 runs 13 residues. The germline V gene encodes CDR1 SGHRS and CDR2 YFSETQ. V gave up 4 bases and J gave up 2 bases; unmatched junction bases: 2.

For the CDR3, the DNA is TGTGCCAGCAGCTTAGCCTTTTTTGCAGGGCCCAACTATGGCTACACCTTC. Its translation is CASSLAFFAGPNYGYTF. V is TRBV11-2 and J is TRBJ1-2; a weak D match, TRBD1 (5 bases). The germline V and J ends were trimmed by 1 base and 2 bases, with 17 bases remaining between them. The CDR3 sequence is 17 residues long. CDR1 is SGHAT and CDR2 is FQNNGV in the germline V gene.

The CDR3 region has the DNA TGTGCCAGCAGGGAAAGACAGGGGGGTGAAAAACTGTTTTTT. This encodes CASRERQGGEKLFF. The chain employs TRBV6-1 and TRBJ1-4; 9 nucleotides agree with TRBD1. V trimming: 6 bases; J trimming: 7 bases; junction bases outside the gene matches: 6. This CDR3 spans 14 amino acids. Germline CDR1 and CDR2: MNHNS and SASEGT.

The chain links TRBV6-1 to TRBJ1-3, with TRBD1 matching over 7 bases. Germline V lookup: CDR1 MNHNS, CDR2 SASEGT. Trimming cost V 7 bases and J 2 bases; bases outside gene matches: 8. The CDR3 extends over 15 amino acids. Written as DNA, the CDR3 is TGTGCCAGCATTTCAACAGGGGACACTGGAAACACCATATATTTT. Encoded protein: CASISTGDTGNTIYF.

The gene calls are TRBV27 and TRBJ2-5, with 11 bases fitting TRBD2. The CDR3 is 18 amino acids. CDR1 is MNHEY, CDR2 SMNVEV, per germline (reference sequence). J gave up 4 bases and V 6 bases, and 16 bases lay outside the gene matches. The CDR3 here is CASSPNPYGLAGRETQYF. The CDR3, as DNA: TGTGCCAGCAGCCCCAATCCCTATGGACTAGCGGGCCGAGAGACCCAGTACTTC.

In this sample, this clone turned up a few times. The rearrangement links TRBV29-1 to TRBJ1-4; 8 bases fit TRBD1. The germline gives CDR1 SQVTM, CDR2 ANQGSEA. The CDR3 consists of 13 residues. V was pared by 5 bases and J by 3 bases, with 2 bases of the junction left unmatched. The DNA of the CDR3 is TGCAGCGTTTCAGGGGGCGCTAATGAAAAACTGTTTTTT. Amino acids: CSVSGGANEKLFF.

The sample holds one count of this clone. The rearrangement links TRBV5-5 to TRBJ1-2, with 9 bases lining up with TRBD1. The CDR3 is 18 amino acids. Germline V gives CDR1 SGHKS, CDR2 YYEKEE (reference sequence). V dropped 5 bases and J dropped 3; count of bases not matched to a gene: 17. CDR3 sequence (DNA): TGTGCCAGCAGGAAATCCGGGACAGGGTCTTCCATTTACTATGGCTACACCTTC. It codes for CASRKSGTGSSIYYGYTF. The variable domain in full, with the rest retrieved from reference TRBV5-5 and TRBJ1-2, is DAGVTQSPTHLIKTRGQQVTLRCSPISGHKSVSWYQQVLGQGPQFIFQYYEKEERGRGNFPDRFSARQFPNYSSELNVNALLLGDSALYLCASRKSGTGSSIYYGYTFGSGTRLTVV.

In regard to this clone: One junction end does not reproduce the germline sequence, and a read error may be involved. V gene TRBV5-1 combines with J gene TRBJ2-1; TRBD1 matches at 8 bases. The CDR3 extends over 13 amino acids. Looked up from germline, CDR1 is SGHRS and CDR2 is YFSETQ. This CDR3 is CASRLDRDNEQFF. In DNA, the CDR3 is TGCGCCAGCAGATTGGACAGGGACAATGAGCAGTTCTTC.

The chain has TRBV4-2 and TRBJ2-5; no clear D. The CDR3 consists of 14 residues. The V end lost 4 bases, the J end lost 2 bases, and 11 bases lay between the germline ends. The germline V gene encodes CDR1 LGHNA and CDR2 YNFKEQ. CDR3 region: CASSRTDVQETQYF. The CDR3 bases are TGTGCCAGCAGCCGAACAGACGTTCAAGAGACCCAGTACTTC.

This chain connects TRBV5-1 to TRBJ2-2; TRBD2 might be the D (5 bases). CDR1 and CDR2 (germline): SGHRS, YFSETQ. The V end was cut by 4 bases, the J end by 4 bases, with 20 bases between. The CDR3 length is 17 residues. CDR3 in DNA: TGCGCCAGCAGCCCGCCCGCAACTGGTGGGAGCACCGGGGAGCTGTTTTTT. Protein product: CASSPPATGGSTGELFF.

As to this clone: An end of the junction differs from the germline gene, which may be a read error. Here the CDR3 reads CASSERGYRSGANVLAF. The CDR3 DNA is TGTGCCAGCAGTGAAAGGGGCTACAGGTCAGGGGCCAACGTCCTGGCTTTC. The chain is built from TRBV2 and TRBJ2-6, with D maybe TRBD1 (6 bases). CDR3 length: 17 residues. The V gene's germline CDR1 is SNHLY and CDR2 FYNNEI.

V usage is TRBV18 and J usage is TRBJ1-2; D gene ambiguous. Trimming removed 2 bases at V and 3 bases at J, with 10 bases between. The CDR3 is made up of 14 amino acids. Germline CDR1 and CDR2: KGHSH and LQKENI. The CDR3 region has the DNA TGTGCCAGCTCACCAGCGCCGAGCGACTATGGCTACACCTTC. It is translated as CASSPAPSDYGYTF.

The chain uses TRBV30 and TRBJ1-1, with TRBD1 matching over 9 bases. The CDR3 is made up of 13 amino acids. CDR1 and CDR2 (germline): GTSNPN, SVGIG (reference sequence). The J segment lost 7 bases and the V segment lost 5 bases, leaving 8 bases of the junction unmatched. The CDR3 protein is CAWDLGQGDEAFF. The DNA for the CDR3 is TGTGCCTGGGATCTGGGACAGGGCGATGAAGCTTTCTTT.

This chain links TRBV19 with TRBJ1-2, with a possible D match to TRBD1 (6 bases). This CDR3 has 15 amino acids. The germline V gene has CDR1 LNHDA and CDR2 SQIVND (reference sequence). Trimming left V 5 bases short and J 4 bases short, with 17 bases between. CDR3 nucleotide sequence: TGTGCCAGTAGTCCCCGAGGACAGTCTATCTATGGCTACACCTTC. It codes for CASSPRGQSIYGYTF.

Here the CDR3 reads CASSRGTAGNTIYF. The CDR3 DNA reads as TGTGCCAGCAGCCGCGGGACAGCTGGAAACACCATATATTTT. V usage is TRBV6-6 and J usage is TRBJ1-3; 7 positions match TRBD1. Germline V gene lookup returns CDR1 MNHNY and CDR2 SVGAGI (reference sequence). Germline trimming cut 6 bases from V and 2 bases from J; bases unmatched to any gene: 4. This CDR3 comprises 14 residues.

A few counts support this clone. The rearrangement joins TRBV28 to TRBJ1-1; 8 bases fit TRBD1. V was pared by 8 bases and J by 3 bases, with 5 bases of the junction left unmatched. Germline assignment: CDR1 MDHEN and CDR2 SYDVKM. The CDR3 contains 13 residues. The DNA of the CDR3 is TGTGCCAGCCTACAGGGGGGACACACTGAAGCTTTCTTT. Amino acids: CASLQGGHTEAFF.

The chain employs TRBV28 and TRBJ1-1; D unclear. With 6 bases removed from V and 1 base from J, the gap between germline ends came to 12 bases. Germline V gene data show CDR1 as MDHEN and CDR2 as SYDVKM. The CDR3 consists of 14 residues. The CDR3 DNA reads TGTGCCAGCAGCAACCGGGTTAAGAACACTGAAGCTTTCTTT. This encodes CASSNRVKNTEAFF. The whole variable domain, filled in from reference TRBV28 and TRBJ1-1, reads DVKVTQSSRYLVKRTGEKVFLECVQDMDHENMFWYRQDPGLGLRLIYFSYDVKMKEKGDIPEGYSVSREKKERFSLILESASTNQTSMYLCASSNRVKNTEAFFGQGTRLTVV.

This chain uses TRBV10-3 with TRBJ2-3; TRBD1 is a possible D gene (6 bases). The CDR3 has 13 amino acids. Germline-derived CDR1 and CDR2 are ENHRY and SYGVKD. V was clipped by 4 bases and J by 4 bases, with 9 bases between them. CDR3: CAISGTEADTQYF. Written as DNA, the CDR3 is TGTGCCATCAGTGGGACAGAAGCAGATACGCAGTATTTT.